These 27 T cell receptor beta chains share one sample of origin, sequenced in a study of STAT5B mutations in CD4+ large granular lymphocyte leukemia. This table comes from immunoSEQ multiplex PCR, and its TCRdb copy is limited to in-frame clones, with some not included. The repertoire has 48,000 or so clones, 70% of them found once; the top ten carry about 1.6%. Sequenced sample: CD4+ T cells from blood buffy coats. The receptors derive from a human donor in good health.

This clone was observed a handful of times. This chain connects TRBV5-5 to TRBJ1-1; the match to TRBD1 covers 8 bases. The CDR3 covers 18 residues. Trimming cost V 6 bases and J 0 bases; bases outside gene matches: 16. The germline V gene has CDR1 SGHKS and CDR2 YYEKEE (reference sequence). The CDR3 coding sequence is TGTGCCAGCACCTCAAGAGGACAGGGCAGTAGGGTGAACACTGAAGCTTTCTTT. Protein: CASTSRGQGSRVNTEAFF.

The chain couples TRBV19 to TRBJ1-2; no clear D. V lost 0 bases, J lost 4 bases, and 6 bases lay in between. Per germline, CDR1 LNHDA and CDR2 SQIVND (reference sequence). The CDR3 spans 13 residues. For the CDR3, the DNA is TGTGCCAGTAGTATAGAGGACGGCTATGGCTACACCTTC. It yields the protein CASSIEDGYGYTF. Full variable domain (outside the CDR3, taken from reference TRBV19 and TRBJ1-2): DGGITQSPKYLFRKEGQNVTLSCEQNLNHDAMYWYRQDPGQGLRLIYYSQIVNDFQKGDIAEGYSVSREKKESFPLTVTSAQKNPTAFYLCASSIEDGYGYTFGSGTRLTVV.

V is TRBV30 and J is TRBJ2-5, with D perhaps TRBD2 (6 bases). The CDR3 sequence is 14 residues long. Trimming took off 6 bases at V and 5 bases at J, with 19 bases between the two ends. From germline, CDR1 is GTSNPN and CDR2 SVGIG (reference sequence). The CDR3, as DNA: TGTGCCTGTGGGGGGTTTGAGGGACGGGAGACCCAGTACTTC. Translated: CACGGFEGRETQYF.

The rearrangement uses TRBV7-9 and TRBJ1-4; D ambiguous. V was pared by 5 bases and J by 7 bases, with 8 bases between. Germline lookup yields CDR1 SEHNR and CDR2 FQNEAQ (reference sequence). The CDR3 extends over 12 amino acids. In nucleotides, the CDR3 is TGTGCCAGCAGCAGAGAGGGTGAAAAACTGTTTTTT. This translates into CASSREGEKLFF.

V and J are TRBV19 and TRBJ2-7, with D possibly TRBD2 on 7 matching bases. Deletions cut 6 bases from V and 7 bases from J, with 19 bases between. Germline V CDR1 and CDR2: LNHDA, SQIVND (reference sequence). This CDR3 comprises 14 residues. CDR3 protein: CASSSRGRPGEQYF. CDR3 in DNA: TGTGCCAGTAGCTCGCGGGGGCGCCCAGGGGAGCAGTACTTC.

The V call is TRBV10-3, the J call TRBJ2-5; possible D gene TRBD2, 7 bases. This CDR3 contains 14 residues. Trimming shortened V by 3 bases and J by 4 bases, and 12 bases separated the two germline ends. Germline CDR1 reads ENHRY; CDR2 reads SYGVKD. CDR3 amino acids: CAISDGGGPETQYF. CDR3 DNA sequence: TGTGCCATCAGTGATGGGGGGGGCCCAGAGACCCAGTACTTC.

The chain combines TRBV6-5 with TRBJ1-2, with 8 positions matching TRBD1. In germline, CDR1 is MNHEY, CDR2 SVGAGI. The V segment lost 0 bases and the J segment 3 bases; nucleotides outside the gene matches: 3. This CDR3 spans 15 amino acids. CDR3 bases: TGTGCCAGCAGTTACTCGGGACAGGTCGACTATGGCTACACCTTC. Protein product: CASSYSGQVDYGYTF.

The chain recombines TRBV18 with TRBJ2-5; no firm D call. CDR1 KGHSH and CDR2 LQKENI come from the germline V gene. V lost 4 bases and J 0 bases, leaving 6 bases between the germline ends. The CDR3 runs 13 residues. In DNA form, the CDR3 reads TGTGCCAGCTCACAGAGTCACCAAGAGACCCAGTACTTC. Residues: CASSQSHQETQYF.

This clone was seen a single time. V is TRBV28 and J is TRBJ2-5, with D tentatively TRBD2 (6 bases). Per germline, CDR1 MDHEN and CDR2 SYDVKM. The CDR3 has 17 residues. V was clipped by 7 bases and J by 5 bases, with 26 bases between them. In DNA, the CDR3 is TGTGCCAGCAATGGAGGGTGGGGGGACCCGATGAGGGAGACCCAGTACTTC. Protein: CASNGGWGDPMRETQYF.

The chain combines TRBV29-1 with TRBJ2-3; 9 bases line up with TRBD2. Germline-derived CDR1 and CDR2 are SQVTM and ANQGSEA. The CDR3 extends over 15 amino acids. V trimming: 4 bases; J trimming: 4 bases; junction bases outside the gene matches: 9. CDR3 sequence: CSVGPSSGGSDTQYF. DNA for the CDR3: TGCAGCGTTGGCCCCTCGAGCGGGGGGTCAGATACGCAGTATTTT.

This chain uses TRBV28 with TRBJ2-1, with D perhaps matching TRBD1 (6 bases). The germline gives CDR1 MDHEN, CDR2 SYDVKM. The CDR3 covers 12 residues. V was cut by 6 bases and J by 7 bases, with 10 bases left in between. The CDR3 DNA follows: TGTGCCAGCAGCTGGACAGATAATGAGCAGTTCTTC. This sequence encodes CASSWTDNEQFF.

This clone was recorded a few times. The V call is TRBV15, the J call TRBJ2-7, with a tentative D call TRBD1 (6 bases). The germline gives CDR1 LNHNV, CDR2 YYDKDF (reference sequence). This CDR3 contains 16 residues. Trimming stripped 5 bases from V and 3 bases from J, with 20 bases between. The CDR3 loop reads CATSPRTGTQDYEQYF. The CDR3 DNA follows: TGTGCCACCAGCCCCCGAACAGGGACCCAAGACTACGAGCAGTACTTC.

The chain carries TRBV28 and TRBJ1-5; no reliable D call. Germline CDR1 MDHEN, CDR2 SYDVKM. The CDR3 extends over 12 amino acids. Trimming took off 6 bases at V and 7 bases at J, with 10 bases between the two ends. The DNA for the CDR3 is TGTGCCAGCAGCCCCGGTTGGCAGCCCCAGCATTTT. This sequence encodes CASSPGWQPQHF.

The CDR3 DNA is TGTGCCAGCTCACCGGGGGCGCGGGGAAACACCATATATTTT. This encodes CASSPGARGNTIYF. V is TRBV18 and J is TRBJ1-3; a possible D gene is TRBD1 (6 bases). Trimming shortened V by 3 bases and J by 4 bases, and 10 bases separated the two germline ends. This CDR3 comprises 14 residues. Germline CDR1 and CDR2: KGHSH and LQKENI.

The chain uses TRBV7-9 and TRBJ1-1; D is possibly TRBD1 (5 bases). The CDR3 length is 13 residues. Germline V gene lookup returns CDR1 SEHNR and CDR2 FQNEAQ (reference sequence). The ends were cut back, 2 bases at V and 7 bases at J, with 11 bases in the middle. The CDR3 loop is CASSLIGQSEAFF. The DNA for the CDR3 is TGTGCCAGCAGCTTAATAGGACAAAGTGAAGCTTTCTTT.

The chain links TRBV2 to TRBJ2-5, with 8 bases fitting TRBD2. The CDR3 sequence is 17 residues long. CDR1 and CDR2 (germline): SNHLY, FYNNEI. Trimming took 2 bases from V and 5 from J; bases not matched to a gene: 13. CDR3 protein: CASSERGGRLAGETQYF. As DNA, the CDR3 is TGTGCCAGCAGTGAAAGGGGGGGTAGGCTAGCGGGCGAGACCCAGTACTTC.

This chain connects TRBV7-3 to TRBJ2-3, with TRBD2 matching 9 bases. This CDR3 comprises 14 residues. Germline-derived CDR1 and CDR2 are SGHTA and FQGTGA. V gave up 2 bases and J gave up 6 bases; unmatched junction bases: 3. CDR3 protein: CASSLGGGADTQYF. The CDR3, as DNA: TGTGCCAGCAGCTTAGGCGGGGGGGCCGATACGCAGTATTTT.

This clone occurred a few times. V and J are TRBV6-1 and TRBJ2-2, with no clear D. The CDR3 loop spans 13 amino acids. Germline CDR1 and CDR2: MNHNS and SASEGT. Trimming took 2 bases from V and 7 from J, leaving 8 bases between them. CDR3 DNA sequence: TGTGCCAGCAGTGAACGGGTTATCGGGGAGCTGTTTTTT. Amino acid sequence: CASSERVIGELFF.

The sample holds a few counts of this clone. This chain connects TRBV19 to TRBJ1-6, with D hard to call. The germline gives CDR1 LNHDA, CDR2 SQIVND (reference sequence). V was trimmed by 4 bases and J by 1 base, leaving 11 bases between them. This CDR3 has 16 residues. The CDR3 sequence: CASSTSWASYNSPLHF. Here the CDR3 DNA reads TGTGCCAGTAGTACATCCTGGGCATCCTATAATTCACCCCTCCACTTT.

The J gene is TRBJ2-1, the V gene TRBV7-2, with D unresolved. CDR3 length: 15 residues. Germline V lookup: CDR1 SGHTA, CDR2 FQGNSA. The ends were cut back, 5 bases at V and 0 bases at J, with 11 bases in the middle. CDR3 sequence: CASSVVKNSYNEQFF. CDR3 coding DNA: TGTGCCAGCAGCGTAGTCAAAAACTCCTACAATGAGCAGTTCTTC.

This chain links TRBV5-8 with TRBJ1-5, with D possibly matching TRBD1 (6 bases). Germline CDR1 reads SGHTS; CDR2 reads YDEGEE. The CDR3 contains 15 residues. V was clipped by 3 bases and J by 4 bases, with 14 bases between them. CDR3 sequence reads: CASSSGTRRNQPQHF. In DNA, the CDR3 is TGTGCCAGCAGCTCCGGGACACGGCGAAATCAGCCCCAGCATTTT.

This chain connects TRBV7-9 to TRBJ2-2; D is possibly TRBD1 (6 bases). V was shortened by 5 bases and J by 1 base, with 8 bases between the two germline ends. Germline assignment: CDR1 SEHNR and CDR2 FQNEAQ (reference sequence). This CDR3 region has 14 residues. The CDR3: CASSKDRNTGELFF. In DNA, the CDR3 is TGTGCCAGCAGCAAGGACAGGAACACCGGGGAGCTGTTTTTT.

The chain is built from TRBV18 and TRBJ2-7, with no clear D. Looked up from germline, CDR1 is KGHSH and CDR2 is LQKENI. V lost 0 bases and J lost 2, with 8 bases in between. This CDR3 comprises 14 residues. The chain's CDR3 is CASSPPSHPYEQYV. The CDR3 nucleotides read TGTGCCAGCTCACCACCTTCGCACCCCTACGAGCAGTACGTC.

This chain joins TRBV7-2 and TRBJ2-2; the D call may be TRBD1 or TRBD2 (5 bases each). The germline gives CDR1 SGHTA, CDR2 FQGNSA. The CDR3 runs to 16 residues. V lost 0 bases, J lost 7 bases, and 15 bases lay in between. The CDR3, as DNA: TGTGCCAGCAGCTTAGCGCCGACTACCCAGGGCGGGGAGCTGTTTTTT. Encoded protein: CASSLAPTTQGGELFF. The full variable domain, in which reference TRBV7-2 and TRBJ2-2 provide the parts outside the CDR3, is GAGVSQSPSNKVTEKGKDVELRCDPISGHTALYWYRQSLGQGLEFLIYFQGNSAPDKSGLPSDRFSAERTGGSVSTLTIQRTQQEDSAVYLCASSLAPTTQGGELFFGEGSRLTVL.

This clone was observed a single time. The chain couples TRBV10-3 to TRBJ2-2, with D hard to call. The CDR3 sequence is 11 residues long. In germline, CDR1 is ENHRY, CDR2 SYGVKD. V was clipped by 6 bases and J by 2 bases, with 1 base between them. CDR3 in DNA: TGTGCCATCAGCAACACCGGGGAGCTGTTTTTT. Translating gives CAISNTGELFF.

The chain has TRBV5-1 and TRBJ2-7, with 11 bases aligning to TRBD1. The V segment lost 5 bases and the J segment 10 bases; nucleotides outside the gene matches: 11. CDR1 SGHRS and CDR2 YFSETQ come from the germline V gene. The CDR3 is made up of 14 amino acids. CDR3 sequence reads: CASRPGQGDLVQYF. CDR3 DNA sequence: TGCGCCAGCAGACCGGGACAGGGGGACCTGGTACAGTACTTC.

V and J are TRBV19 and TRBJ1-6, with 7 positions matching TRBD1. Looked up from germline, CDR1 is LNHDA and CDR2 is SQIVND (reference sequence). There are 14 residues in the CDR3. V trimming: 6 bases; J trimming: 6 bases; junction bases outside the gene matches: 5. This CDR3 reads CASSEQGGNSPLHF. For the CDR3, the DNA is TGTGCCAGTAGCGAGCAGGGGGGTAATTCACCCCTCCACTTT.